This T cell receptor beta chain derives from a study of early T cells in non-severe SARS-CoV-2 infection. About the research overall: RNA in bulk from unsorted whole blood was sequenced, and chains were unpaired.

This clonotype was counted at least ten times. Its antigen is still unknown. The germline V gene encodes CDR1 DFQATT and CDR2 SNEGSKA (reference sequence). V gave up 5 bases and J gave up 4 bases, with 14 bases separating them. The CDR3 length is 13 residues. Regarding the study as a whole: The VDJdb matching leaned toward anti-spike CD8 responses and overlooked private and CD4 specificities.

Unique molecular identifiers (one per individual cDNA molecule) were attached. Via MiXCR, TCRdb re-called the 5' RACE reads, giving one row per CDR3 protein. Here the sample spans about 76,000 distinct CDR3 sequences, about 10% being singletons. Sequencing was carried out using whole blood. The receptor comes from an adult who was a healthcare worker with PCR-confirmed SARS-CoV-2 infection or an uninfected control (not recorded which). The chain recombines TRBV20-1 with TRBJ1-1, with D possibly being TRBD1 (5 bases). Here the CDR3 reads CSAPGPISTEAFF. CDR3 DNA: TGCAGTGCTCCGGGACCGATATCCACTGAAGCTTTCTTT.